This is a list of T cell receptor beta chains from one sample in a study of molecular identifiers for immune sequencing clone quantification. TCRdb reprocessed the PCR reads via MiXCR and lists one record per CDR3 protein. The repertoire has about 100,000 distinct CDR3 sequences, 30% to 45% of them found once; the top ten carry roughly 10%. Sequenced material: naive CD8+ T cells from blood, with Jurkat cell RNA spiked in. The origin of the receptors is a human donor in good health. Some libraries in this study had Jurkat cell RNA spiked in. CDR3s include the opening cysteine and the closing phenylalanine or tryptophan. A D gene is named only where the DNA matches it firmly. Size is omitted from some rows. Given values are once, few, many or a class for expanded clones.

.	TRBV6-1	TRBJ2-3	.	18	TGTGCCAGCAGTGAAGACGCCGGTCTTGTTGGGAGTAAAGATACGCAGTATTTT	CASSEDAGLVGSKDTQYF
TRBD1	TRBV29-1	TRBJ2-1	few	15	TGCAGCGTTCTTATTACAGGGGGCTCGGACGATGAGCAGTTCTTC	CSVLITGGSDDEQFF
.	TRBV6-5	TRBJ2-7	few	13	TGTGCCAGCAGTTCTGGACAGTCCTACGAGCAGTACTTC	CASSSGQSYEQYF
.	TRBV29-1	TRBJ2-3	many	18	TGCAGCGTTGAAGATGAGGTATTAGCGGAAGCTGGCACAGATACGCAGTATTTT	CSVEDEVLAEAGTDTQYF
TRBD1	TRBV27	TRBJ2-2	few	15	TGTGCCAGCAAGTCGGGACAGGGGGACACCGGGGAGCTGTTTTTT	CASKSGQGDTGELFF
.	TRBV20-1	TRBJ2-7	.	14	TGCAGCGCTAACCTAGCTAGGGGGGACTACGAGCAGTACTTC	CSANLARGDYEQYF
TRBD1	TRBV28	TRBJ2-1	.	14	TGTGCCAGCTCCCCCCCAGGGACAGGCTACGAGCAGTTCTTC	CASSPPGTGYEQFF
.	TRBV15	TRBJ2-4	few	11	TGTGCCACCAGCGGCGGAAACATTCAGTACTTC	CATSGGNIQYF
.	TRBV28	TRBJ2-5	many	13	TGTGCCAGCAGTCGTAGAGTCCAAGAGACCCAGTACTTC	CASSRRVQETQYF
.	TRBV25-1	TRBJ2-7	.	13	TGTGCCAGCAGTGAGGAGGTGACCTACGAGCAGTACTTC	CASSEEVTYEQYF
TRBD2	TRBV4-2	TRBJ2-5	.	17	TGTGCCAGCAGCCAAGACGAGCCTAGCGGTAGAATTGAGACCCAGTACTTC	CASSQDEPSGRIETQYF
.	TRBV29-1	TRBJ1-2	.	11	TGCAGCGCTCCGGGCCACTATGGCTACACCTTC	CSAPGHYGYTF
.	TRBV29-1	TRBJ2-7	.	12	TGCAGCGATGACGGGGGCGGCTACGAGCAGTACTTC	CSDDGGGYEQYF
.	TRBV9	TRBJ1-5	few	15	TGTGCCAGCAGCACCCGAGGGGGGCTGGGTCAGCCCCAGCATTTT	CASSTRGGLGQPQHF
.	TRBV7-6	TRBJ2-5	few	15	TGTGCCAGCAGCTTATTTCCAGAAAACCAAGAGACCCAGTACTTC	CASSLFPENQETQYF
.	TRBV12-3/TRBV12-4	TRBJ1-2	.	14	TGTGCCAGCAGTTTGGGGCCTTCTGACTATGGCTACACCTTC	CASSLGPSDYGYTF